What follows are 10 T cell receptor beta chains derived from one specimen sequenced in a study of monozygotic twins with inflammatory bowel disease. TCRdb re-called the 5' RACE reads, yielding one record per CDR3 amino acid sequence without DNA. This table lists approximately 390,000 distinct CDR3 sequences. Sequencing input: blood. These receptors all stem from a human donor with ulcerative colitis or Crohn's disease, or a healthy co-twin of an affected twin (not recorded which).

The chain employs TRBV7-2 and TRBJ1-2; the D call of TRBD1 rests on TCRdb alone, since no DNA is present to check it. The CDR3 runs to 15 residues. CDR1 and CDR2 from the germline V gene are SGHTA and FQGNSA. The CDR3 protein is CASSPRAGSNYGYTF.

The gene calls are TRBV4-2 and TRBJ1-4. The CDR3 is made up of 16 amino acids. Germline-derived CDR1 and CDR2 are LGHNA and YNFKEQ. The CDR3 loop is CASSQGVLATNEKLFF.

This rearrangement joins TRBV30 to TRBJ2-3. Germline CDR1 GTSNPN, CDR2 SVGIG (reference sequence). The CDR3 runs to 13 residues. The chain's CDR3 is CAWSGASTDTQYF.

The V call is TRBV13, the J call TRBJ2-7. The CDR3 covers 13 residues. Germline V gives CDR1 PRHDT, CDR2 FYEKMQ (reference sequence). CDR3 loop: CASSSDRGYEQYF.

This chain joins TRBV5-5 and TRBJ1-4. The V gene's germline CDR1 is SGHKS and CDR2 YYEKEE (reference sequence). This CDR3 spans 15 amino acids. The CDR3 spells CASSSGGTTNEKLFF.

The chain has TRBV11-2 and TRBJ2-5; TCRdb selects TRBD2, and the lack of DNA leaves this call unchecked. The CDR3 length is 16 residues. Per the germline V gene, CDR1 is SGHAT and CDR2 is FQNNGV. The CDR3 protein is CASSLRLAGARETQYF.

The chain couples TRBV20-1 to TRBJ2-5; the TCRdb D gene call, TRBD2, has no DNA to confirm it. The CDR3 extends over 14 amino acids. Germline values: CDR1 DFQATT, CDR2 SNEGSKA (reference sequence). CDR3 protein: CSARSRREGETQYF.

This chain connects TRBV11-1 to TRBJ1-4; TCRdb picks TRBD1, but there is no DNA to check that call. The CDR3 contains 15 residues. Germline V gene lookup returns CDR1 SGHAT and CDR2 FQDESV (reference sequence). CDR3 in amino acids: CASSDDREANEKLFF.

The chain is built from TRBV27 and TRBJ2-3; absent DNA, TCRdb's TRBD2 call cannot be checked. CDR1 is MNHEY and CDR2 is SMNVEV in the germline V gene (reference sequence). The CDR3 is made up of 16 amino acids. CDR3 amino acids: CASSLTGEKNRDTQYF.

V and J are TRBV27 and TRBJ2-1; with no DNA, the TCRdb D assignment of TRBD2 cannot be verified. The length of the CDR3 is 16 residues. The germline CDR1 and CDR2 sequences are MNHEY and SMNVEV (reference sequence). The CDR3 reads CASKVGAGGIYNEQFF.